This T cell receptor (beta chain) was sequenced during a study of blood T cells in healthy people across ages. Then a second PCR, running roughly 7 to 11 cycles, was carried out with a sample-barcoded 5' primer and a J-beta primer mix. TCRdb reprocessed the 5' RACE reads via MiXCR and lists one record per CDR3 protein. The table records roughly 680,000 distinct CDR3 sequences, 49% of them present only once. At least ten counts were recorded for this clonotype. The CDR3 covers 14 residues. V lost 5 bases, J lost 3 bases, and 17 bases lay in between. CDR1 is DFQATT and CDR2 is SNEGSKA in the germline V gene (reference sequence).

Sequenced sample: blood. The TCR comes from a woman in her fifties or sixties in good health. The J gene is TRBJ2-7, the V gene TRBV20-1; a possible D gene is TRBD1 (6 bases). CDR3 in amino acids: CSAGPPGRGYEQYF. CDR3 coding DNA: TGCAGTGCTGGACCCCCCGGCAGGGGCTACGAGCAGTACTTC.